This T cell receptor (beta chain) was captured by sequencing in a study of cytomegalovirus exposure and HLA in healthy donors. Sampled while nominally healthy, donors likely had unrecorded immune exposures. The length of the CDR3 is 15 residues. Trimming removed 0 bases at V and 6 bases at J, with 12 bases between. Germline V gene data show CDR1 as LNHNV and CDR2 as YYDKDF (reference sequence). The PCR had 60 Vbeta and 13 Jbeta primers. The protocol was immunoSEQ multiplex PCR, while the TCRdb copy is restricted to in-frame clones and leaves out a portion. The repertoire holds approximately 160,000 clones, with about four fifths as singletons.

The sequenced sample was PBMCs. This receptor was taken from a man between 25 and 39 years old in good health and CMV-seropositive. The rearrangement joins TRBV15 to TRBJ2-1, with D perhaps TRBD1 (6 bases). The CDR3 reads CATSRDDRFGNEQFF. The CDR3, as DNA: TGTGCCACCAGCAGAGACGACAGGTTTGGCAATGAGCAGTTCTTC.